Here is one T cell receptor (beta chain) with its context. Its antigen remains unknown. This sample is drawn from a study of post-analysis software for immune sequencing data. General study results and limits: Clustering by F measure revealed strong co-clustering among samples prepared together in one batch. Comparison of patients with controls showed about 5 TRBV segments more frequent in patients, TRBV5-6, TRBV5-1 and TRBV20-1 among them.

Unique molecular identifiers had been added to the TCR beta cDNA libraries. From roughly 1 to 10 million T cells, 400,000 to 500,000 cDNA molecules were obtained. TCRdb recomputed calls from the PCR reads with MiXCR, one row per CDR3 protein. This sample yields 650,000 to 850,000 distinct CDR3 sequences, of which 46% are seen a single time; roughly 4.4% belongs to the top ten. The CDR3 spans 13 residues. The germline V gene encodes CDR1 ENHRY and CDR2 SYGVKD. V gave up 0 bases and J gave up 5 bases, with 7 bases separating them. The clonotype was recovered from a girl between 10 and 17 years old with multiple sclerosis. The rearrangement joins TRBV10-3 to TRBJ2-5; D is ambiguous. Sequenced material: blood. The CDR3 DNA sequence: TGTGCCATCAGTGAGTCTCTGGAGGAGACCCAGTACTTC. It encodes CAISESLEETQYF.